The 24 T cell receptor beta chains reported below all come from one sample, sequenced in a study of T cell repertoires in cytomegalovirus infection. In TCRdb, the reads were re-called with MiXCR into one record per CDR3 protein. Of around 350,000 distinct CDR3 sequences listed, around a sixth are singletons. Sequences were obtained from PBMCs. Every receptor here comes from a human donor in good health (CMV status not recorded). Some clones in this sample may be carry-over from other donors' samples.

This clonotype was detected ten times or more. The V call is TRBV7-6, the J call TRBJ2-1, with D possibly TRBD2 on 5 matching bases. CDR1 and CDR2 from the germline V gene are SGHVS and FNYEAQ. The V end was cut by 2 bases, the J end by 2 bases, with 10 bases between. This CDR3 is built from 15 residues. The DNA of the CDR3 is TGTGCCAGCAGCTTATTAGCGTCCCCCTACAATGAGCAGTTCTTC. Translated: CASSLLASPYNEQFF.

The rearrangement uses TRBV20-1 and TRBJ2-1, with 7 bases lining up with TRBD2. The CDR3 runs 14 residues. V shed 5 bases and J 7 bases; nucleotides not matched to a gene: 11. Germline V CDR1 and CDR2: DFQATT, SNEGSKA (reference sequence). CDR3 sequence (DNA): TGCAGTGCTTCGACCTTGGCGGGAGAGAATGAGCAGTTCTTC. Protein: CSASTLAGENEQFF.

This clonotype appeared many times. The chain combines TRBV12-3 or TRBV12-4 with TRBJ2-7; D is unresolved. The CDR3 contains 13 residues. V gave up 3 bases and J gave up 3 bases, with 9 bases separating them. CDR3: CASSFAINYEQYF. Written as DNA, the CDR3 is TGTGCCAGCAGTTTTGCCATCAACTACGAGCAGTACTTC.

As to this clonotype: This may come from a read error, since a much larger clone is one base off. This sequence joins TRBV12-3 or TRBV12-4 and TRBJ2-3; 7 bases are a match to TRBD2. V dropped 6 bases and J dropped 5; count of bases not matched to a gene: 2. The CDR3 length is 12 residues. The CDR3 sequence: CASRPGGDTQYF. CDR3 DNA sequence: TGTGCCAGCAGACCGGGGGGAGATACGCAGTATTTT.

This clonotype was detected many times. The CDR3 DNA is TGTGCCAGCAGTTTTAATACGGGGGGTGTAGAGACCCAGTACTTC. It translates to CASSFNTGGVETQYF. The V call is TRBV12-3 or TRBV12-4, the J call TRBJ2-5; TRBD2 aligns across 7 bases. The CDR3 sequence is 15 residues long. Trimming cost V 3 bases and J 4 bases; bases outside gene matches: 8.

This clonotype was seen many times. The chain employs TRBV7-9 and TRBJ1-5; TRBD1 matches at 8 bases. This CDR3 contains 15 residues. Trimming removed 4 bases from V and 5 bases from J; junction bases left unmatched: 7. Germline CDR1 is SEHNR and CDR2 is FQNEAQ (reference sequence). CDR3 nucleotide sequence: TGTGCCAGCAGCTCCGGACAGGGAGTCGATCAGCCCCAGCATTTT. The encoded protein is CASSSGQGVDQPQHF.

CDR3 region: CASSPSTGSYNEQFF. The DNA of the CDR3 is TGTGCCAGCTCACCCAGCACAGGGTCGTACAATGAGCAGTTCTTC. The V call is TRBV18, the J call TRBJ2-1; the D gene is possibly TRBD1 (6 bases). CDR1 KGHSH and CDR2 LQKENI come from the germline V gene. Trimming pared 3 bases from V and 4 bases from J, leaving 13 bases between. The CDR3 is made up of 15 amino acids.

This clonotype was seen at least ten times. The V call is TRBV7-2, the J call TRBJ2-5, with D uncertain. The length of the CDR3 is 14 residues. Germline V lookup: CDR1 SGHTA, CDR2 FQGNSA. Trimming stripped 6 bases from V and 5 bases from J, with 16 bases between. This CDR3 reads CASRASAPRETQYF. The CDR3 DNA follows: TGTGCCAGCAGGGCTTCGGCGCCTCGCGAGACCCAGTACTTC.

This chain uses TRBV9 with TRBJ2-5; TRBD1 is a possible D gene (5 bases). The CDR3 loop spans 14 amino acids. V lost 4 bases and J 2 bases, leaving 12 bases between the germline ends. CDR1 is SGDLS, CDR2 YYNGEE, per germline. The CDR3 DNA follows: TGTGCCAGCAGCCCATCGGCAGGGCAAGAGACCCAGTACTTC. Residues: CASSPSAGQETQYF.

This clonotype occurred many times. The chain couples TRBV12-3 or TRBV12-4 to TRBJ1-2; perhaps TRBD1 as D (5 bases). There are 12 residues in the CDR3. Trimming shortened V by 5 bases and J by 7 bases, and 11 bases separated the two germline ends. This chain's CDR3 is CASSDRPGGYTF. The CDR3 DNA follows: TGTGCCAGCAGTGACAGACCTGGTGGCTACACCTTC.

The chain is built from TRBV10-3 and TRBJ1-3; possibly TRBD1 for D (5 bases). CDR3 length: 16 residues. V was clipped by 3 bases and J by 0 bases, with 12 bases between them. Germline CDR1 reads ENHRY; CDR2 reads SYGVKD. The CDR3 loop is CAISDSRGRSGNTIYF. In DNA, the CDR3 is TGTGCCATCAGTGATTCGAGGGGACGCTCTGGAAACACCATATATTTT.

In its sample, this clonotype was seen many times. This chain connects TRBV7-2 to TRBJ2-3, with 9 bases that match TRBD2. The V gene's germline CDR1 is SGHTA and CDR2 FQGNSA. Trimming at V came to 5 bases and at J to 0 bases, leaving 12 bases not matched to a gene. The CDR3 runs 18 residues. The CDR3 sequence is CASSQSGLAWTSTDTQYF. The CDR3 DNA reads TGTGCCAGCAGCCAGTCGGGACTAGCTTGGACTAGCACAGATACGCAGTATTTT.

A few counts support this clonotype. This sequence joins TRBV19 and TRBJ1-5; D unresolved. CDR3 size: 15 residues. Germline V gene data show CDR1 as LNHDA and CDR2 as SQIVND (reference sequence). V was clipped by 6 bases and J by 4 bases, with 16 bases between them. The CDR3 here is CASRRPLEINQPQHF. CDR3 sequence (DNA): TGTGCCAGTAGGAGGCCCCTTGAGATTAATCAGCCCCAGCATTTT. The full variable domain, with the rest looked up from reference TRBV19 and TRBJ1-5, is DGGITQSPKYLFRKEGQNVTLSCEQNLNHDAMYWYRQDPGQGLRLIYYSQIVNDFQKGDIAEGYSVSREKKESFPLTVTSAQKNPTAFYLCASRRPLEINQPQHFGDGTRLSIL.

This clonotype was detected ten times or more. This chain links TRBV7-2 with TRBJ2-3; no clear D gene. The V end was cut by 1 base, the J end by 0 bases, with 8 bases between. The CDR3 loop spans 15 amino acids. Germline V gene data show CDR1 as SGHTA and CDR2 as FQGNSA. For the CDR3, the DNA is TGTGCCAGCAGCTTAGGGGTGCCCAGCACAGATACGCAGTATTTT. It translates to CASSLGVPSTDTQYF.

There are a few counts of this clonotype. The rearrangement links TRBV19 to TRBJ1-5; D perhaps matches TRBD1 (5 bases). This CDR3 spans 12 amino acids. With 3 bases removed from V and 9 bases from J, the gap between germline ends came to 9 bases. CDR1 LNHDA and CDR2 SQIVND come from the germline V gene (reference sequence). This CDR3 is CASSIEQGPQHF. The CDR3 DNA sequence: TGTGCCAGTAGTATCGAGCAGGGGCCCCAGCATTTT.

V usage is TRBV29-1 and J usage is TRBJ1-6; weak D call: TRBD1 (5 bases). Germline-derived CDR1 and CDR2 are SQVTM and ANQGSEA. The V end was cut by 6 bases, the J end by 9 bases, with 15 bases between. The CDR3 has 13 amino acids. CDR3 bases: TGCAGCGTATCAGGGACCGACGGTTCACCCCTCCACTTT. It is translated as CSVSGTDGSPLHF.

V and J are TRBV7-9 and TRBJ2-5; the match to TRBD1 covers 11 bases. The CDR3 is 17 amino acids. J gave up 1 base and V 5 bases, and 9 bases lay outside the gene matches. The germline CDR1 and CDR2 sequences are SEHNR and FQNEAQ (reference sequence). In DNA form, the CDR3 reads TGTGCCAGCAGCCCGGGGACAGGGGGAAGAAGCCAAGAGACCCAGTACTTC. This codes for CASSPGTGGRSQETQYF.

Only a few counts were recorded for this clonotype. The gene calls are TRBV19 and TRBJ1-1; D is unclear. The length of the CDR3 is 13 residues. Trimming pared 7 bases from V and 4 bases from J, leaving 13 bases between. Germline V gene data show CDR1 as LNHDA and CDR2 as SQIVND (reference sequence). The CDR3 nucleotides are TGTGCCAGTATTCGGGCGAGGGCCACTGAAGCTTTCTTT. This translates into CASIRARATEAFF. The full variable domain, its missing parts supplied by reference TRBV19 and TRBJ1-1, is DGGITQSPKYLFRKEGQNVTLSCEQNLNHDAMYWYRQDPGQGLRLIYYSQIVNDFQKGDIAEGYSVSREKKESFPLTVTSAQKNPTAFYLCASIRARATEAFFGQGTRLTVV.

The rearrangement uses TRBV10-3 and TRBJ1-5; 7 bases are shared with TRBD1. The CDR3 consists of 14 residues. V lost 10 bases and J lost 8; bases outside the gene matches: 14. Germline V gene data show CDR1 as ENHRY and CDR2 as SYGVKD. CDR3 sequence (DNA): TGTGCCACTTCACCACAGGGGAATATCAAGCCCCAGCATTTT. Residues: CATSPQGNIKPQHF.

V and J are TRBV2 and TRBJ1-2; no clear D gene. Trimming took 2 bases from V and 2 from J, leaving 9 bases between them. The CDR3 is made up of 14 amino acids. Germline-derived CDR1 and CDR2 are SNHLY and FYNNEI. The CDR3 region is CASSEYVQNYGYTF. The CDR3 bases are TGTGCCAGCAGTGAATATGTCCAGAACTATGGCTACACCTTC.

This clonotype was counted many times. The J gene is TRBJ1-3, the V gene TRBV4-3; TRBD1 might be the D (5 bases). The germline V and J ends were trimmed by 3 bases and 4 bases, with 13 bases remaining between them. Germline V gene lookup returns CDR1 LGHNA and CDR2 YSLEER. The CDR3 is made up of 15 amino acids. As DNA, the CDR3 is TGCGCCAGCAGCCAGGGACTGACGAGAGGAAACACCATATATTTT. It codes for CASSQGLTRGNTIYF.

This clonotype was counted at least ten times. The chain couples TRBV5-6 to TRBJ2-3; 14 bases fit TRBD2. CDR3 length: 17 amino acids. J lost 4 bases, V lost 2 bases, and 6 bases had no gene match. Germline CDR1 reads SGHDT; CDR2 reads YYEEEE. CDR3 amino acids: CASSFGTSGSISDTQYF. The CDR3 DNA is TGTGCCAGCAGCTTCGGGACTAGCGGGAGTATTTCAGATACGCAGTATTTT. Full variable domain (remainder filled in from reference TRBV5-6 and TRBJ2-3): DAGVTQSPTHLIKTRGQQVTLRCSPKSGHDTVSWYQQALGQGPQFIFQYYEEEERQRGNFPDRFSGHQFPNYSSELNVNALLLGDSALYLCASSFGTSGSISDTQYFGPGTRLTVL.

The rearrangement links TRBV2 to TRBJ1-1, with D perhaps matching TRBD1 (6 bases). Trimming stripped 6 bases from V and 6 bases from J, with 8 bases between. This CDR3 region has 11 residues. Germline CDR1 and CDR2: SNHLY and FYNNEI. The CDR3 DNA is TGTGCCAGCAGACAGGGCGCTGAAGCTTTCTTT. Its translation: CASRQGAEAFF.

The CDR3 reads CASSKRWGGDRGSEQYF. For the CDR3, the DNA is TGTGCCAGCAGCAAACGGTGGGGGGGGGACAGGGGCTCCGAGCAGTACTTC. The chain is built from TRBV7-6 and TRBJ2-7; 10 bases align to TRBD1. CDR3 length: 17 amino acids. CDR1 is SGHVS and CDR2 is FNYEAQ in the germline V gene. V was clipped by 5 bases and J by 6 bases; unmatched bases: 16.